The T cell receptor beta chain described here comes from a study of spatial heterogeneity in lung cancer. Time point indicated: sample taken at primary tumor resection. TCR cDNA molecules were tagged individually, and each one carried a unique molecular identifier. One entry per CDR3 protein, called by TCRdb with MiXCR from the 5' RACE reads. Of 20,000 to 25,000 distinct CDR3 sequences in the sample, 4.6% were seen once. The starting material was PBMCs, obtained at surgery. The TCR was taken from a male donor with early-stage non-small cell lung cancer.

The CDR3 spells CASSPSSGSIYEQYF. Here the CDR3 DNA reads TGCGCCAGCAGCCCATCTAGCGGGAGTATCTACGAGCAGTACTTC. The chain is built from TRBV4-3 and TRBJ2-7; TRBD2 matches at 10 bases. Germline V gene sequence: CDR1 LGHNA, CDR2 YSLEER. The CDR3 loop spans 15 amino acids. J was trimmed by 3 bases and V by 4 bases; bases with no gene match: 6.